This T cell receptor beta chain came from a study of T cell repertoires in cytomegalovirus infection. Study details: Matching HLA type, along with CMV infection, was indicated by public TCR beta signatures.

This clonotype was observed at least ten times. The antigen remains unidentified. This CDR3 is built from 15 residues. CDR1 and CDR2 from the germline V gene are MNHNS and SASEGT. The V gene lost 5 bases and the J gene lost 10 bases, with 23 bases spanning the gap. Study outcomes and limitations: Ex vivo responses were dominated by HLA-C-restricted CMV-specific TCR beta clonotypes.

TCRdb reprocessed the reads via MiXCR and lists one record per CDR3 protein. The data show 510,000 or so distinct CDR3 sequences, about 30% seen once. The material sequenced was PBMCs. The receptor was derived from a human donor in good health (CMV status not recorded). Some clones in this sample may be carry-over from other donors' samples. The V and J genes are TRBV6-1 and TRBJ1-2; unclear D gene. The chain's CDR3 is CASSPNPPVAPVYTF. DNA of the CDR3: TGTGCCAGCAGTCCTAATCCACCGGTCGCCCCCGTCTACACCTTC.